This is a list of T cell receptor beta chains from one sample in a study of metastatic and nonmetastatic thyroid tumors. With MiXCR, TCRdb called clones anew from the PCR reads. The table records approximately 7,100 clones, 32% of them present only once. Sequencing was performed on tumor tissue. The receptor set was obtained from a female donor with papillary thyroid cancer or a benign thyroid nodule (not recorded which). Some clones in this sample may be carry-over from other donors' samples. Both conserved end residues are part of each CDR3. The D gene is left open where the match is weak. Rows give clone size only sometimes, using once, few, many, or a class for an expanded clone.

CDR3 protein,CDR3 DNA,D gene,clone size,V gene,J gene
CASSMANRLAAGELFF,TGTGCCAGTAGTATGGCTAACAGACTAGCCGCCGGGGAGCTGTTTTTT,TRBD2,medium-sized,TRBV19,TRBJ2-2
CASTSPYKVDNYGYSF,TGTGCGAGCACCTCCCCCTACAAGGTAGATAACTATGGCTACTCCTTC,-,-,TRBV6-1,TRBJ1-2
CATSREGGAVGITSTDTQYF,TGTGCCACCAGCAGAGAAGGGGGGGCGGTAGGGATTACTAGCACAGATACGCAGTATTTT,-,few,TRBV15,TRBJ2-3
CASSFSLGSGRANEQFF,TGCGCCAGCAGCTTTTCGTTGGGTAGCGGGAGGGCGAATGAGCAGTTCTTC,TRBD2,few,TRBV5-1,TRBJ2-1
CASSEGGVGIGTQYF,TGTGCCAGCAGTGAAGGAGGGGTGGGGATCGGAACCCAGTACTTC,-,many,TRBV2,TRBJ2-5
CASRLYNEQFF,TGTGCCAGCCGACTGTACAATGAGCAGTTCTTC,-,-,TRBV6-2/TRBV6-3,TRBJ2-1
CAWTRPHSDSSLHF,TGTGCCTGGACCCGTCCCCACAGCGATTCATCCCTCCACTTT,-,once,TRBV30,TRBJ1-6
CASSLGGDTEAFF,TGTGCCAGCAGTTTAGGCGGAGACACTGAAGCTTTCTTT,-,medium-sized,TRBV28,TRBJ1-1
CSGGLAGYNEQFF,TGCAGCGGTGGACTAGCTGGATACAATGAGCAGTTCTTC,TRBD2,-,TRBV20-1,TRBJ2-1
CSAGETGAHEQYF,TGCAGTGCTGGGGAAACAGGGGCCCACGAGCAGTACTTC,TRBD1,-,TRBV20-1,TRBJ2-7
CASNSAGGPQETQYF,TGTGCCAGTAACTCAGCGGGGGGCCCCCAAGAGACCCAGTACTTC,TRBD2,-,TRBV11-1,TRBJ2-5
CASTRGQGTDTQCF,TGCGCCAGCACTCGCGGACAGGGCACAGATACGCAGTGTTTT,TRBD1,-,TRBV5-1,TRBJ2-3
CASSETWAGGSYKEQFF,-,-,-,TRBV21-1,TRBJ2-1
CASSSTGDSPLHF,TGCGCCAGCAGCAGTACAGGGGACTCACCCCTCCACTTT,TRBD1,medium-sized,TRBV5-1,TRBJ1-6
CASRSGLAGLNEQFF,TGTGCCAGCAGATCGGGACTAGCGGGACTAAATGAGCAGTTCTTC,TRBD2,medium-sized,TRBV6-1,TRBJ2-1
CASSLTQLGAYEQYF,TGTGCCAGCAGTTTAACCCAGTTAGGGGCCTACGAGCAGTACTTC,-,few,TRBV28,TRBJ2-7
CASSLDQGEGYTF,TGTGCCAGCAGCTTGGACCAGGGGGAAGGCTACACCTTC,TRBD1,-,TRBV5-6,TRBJ1-2
CASSSPGTGDTEAFF,TGTGCCAGCAGCTCACCCGGGACAGGGGACACTGAAGCTTTCTTT,TRBD1,once,TRBV5-8,TRBJ1-1
CASSLYLGGEYQETQYF,TGTGCCAGCAGTCTGTACCTAGGCGGGGAATACCAGGAGACCCAGTACTTC,-,few,TRBV6-1,TRBJ2-5
CASSLLGVNTEAFF,TGTGCCAGCAGTTTACTAGGGGTGAACACTGAAGCTTTCTTT,-,medium-sized,TRBV12-3/TRBV12-4,TRBJ1-1
CASSQDGRGRGYEQYF,TGCGCCAGCAGCCAAGATGGACGGGGTAGGGGGTACGAGCAGTACTTC,-,-,TRBV4-1,TRBJ2-7
CASSERVGGISYGQYF,TGTGCCAGCAGTGAAAGAGTGGGTGGGATATCCTACGGGCAGTACTTC,-,-,TRBV6-1,TRBJ2-7
CSARSFRGAGNSPLHF,TGCAGTGCTAGATCTTTCAGGGGTGCCGGCAATTCACCCCTCCACTTT,-,-,TRBV20-1,TRBJ1-6
CASSLVRGGDTDTQYF,TGTGCCAGCAGCTTAGTTAGGGGGGGGGACACAGATACGCAGTATTTT,-,many,TRBV11-2,TRBJ2-3
CASSTATGRGYTF,TGTGCCAGCAGCACCGCGACAGGGAGAGGCTACACCTTC,TRBD1,medium-sized,TRBV12-3/TRBV12-4,TRBJ1-2
CASSLGGFGEQFF,TGTGCCAGCAGTCTTGGGGGGTTTGGTGAGCAGTTCTTC,-,few,TRBV12-3/TRBV12-4,TRBJ2-1
CASSSPGTGGYGYTF,TGTGCCAGTAGTTCGCCCGGGACAGGGGGATATGGCTACACCTTC,TRBD1,-,TRBV28,TRBJ1-2